These 9 T cell receptor beta chains originate from one sample sequenced in a study of blood T cells in healthy people across ages. Together with a sample-barcoded 5' primer, a J-beta primer mix was included in a second PCR lasting about 7 to 11 cycles. Each CDR3 protein gets one entry after TCRdb re-called the 5' RACE reads with MiXCR. The table lists around 1.5 million distinct CDR3 sequences, approximately 40% of them singletons. Input material: blood. Receptors originate from a woman younger than 35 in good health.

In its sample, this clonotype was seen a few times. The chain links TRBV2 to TRBJ2-1; maybe TRBD1 (6 bases). Trimming took off 6 bases at V and 6 bases at J, with 12 bases between the two ends. The CDR3 is 13 amino acids. Germline lookup yields CDR1 SNHLY and CDR2 FYNNEI. CDR3 coding DNA: TGTGCCAGCAGCGACAGGTGGACCAATGAGCAGTTCTTC. Amino acids: CASSDRWTNEQFF.

The chain is built from TRBV20-1 and TRBJ2-5, with 7 bases identical to TRBD1. V was clipped by 1 base and J by 2 bases; unmatched bases: 7. This CDR3 has 15 amino acids. Germline V CDR1 and CDR2: DFQATT, SNEGSKA (reference sequence). The CDR3 reads CSARGGQTNQETQYF. The CDR3, as DNA: TGCAGTGCTAGAGGGGGACAGACTAATCAAGAGACCCAGTACTTC.

This clonotype showed up just a few times. The chain has TRBV12-3 or TRBV12-4 and TRBJ2-4; no firm D call. TRBJ2-7 explains the end of the DNA better; the J call may be wrong. This CDR3 comprises 11 residues. The CDR3 sequence is CASSWSDEQYF. As DNA, the CDR3 is TGTGCCAGCAGTTGGTCCGACGAGCAGTACTTC.

This sequence joins TRBV7-2 and TRBJ2-2; D gene uncertain. Trimming stripped 1 base from V and 6 bases from J, with 9 bases between. The length of the CDR3 is 14 residues. Germline V gene data show CDR1 as SGHTA and CDR2 as FQGNSA. The CDR3 here is CASSLDFRSGELFF. CDR3 in DNA: TGTGCCAGCAGCTTAGATTTCCGGTCCGGGGAGCTGTTTTTT.

On this clonotype: Mismatch with germline at one junction end may stem from a read error. The chain has TRBV12-3 or TRBV12-4 and TRBJ2-3; tentative D call: TRBD2 (5 bases). There are 14 residues in the CDR3. DNA for the CDR3: TGTGCCAGCAACATCTGGACCCCCGGGGATACGCATTATTTT. Translated: CASNIWTPGDTHYF.

The chain couples TRBV2 to TRBJ2-1; weak D call: TRBD2 (6 bases). V gave up 6 bases and J gave up 9 bases, with 21 bases separating them. CDR3 length: 15 amino acids. Germline V lookup: CDR1 SNHLY, CDR2 FYNNEI. The CDR3 spells CASSQTAVPRGEQFF. The CDR3 DNA reads as TGTGCCAGCAGCCAGACGGCTGTCCCGCGGGGTGAGCAGTTCTTC. Full variable domain (remainder filled in from reference TRBV2 and TRBJ2-1): EPEVTQTPSHQVTQMGQEVILRCVPISNHLYFYWYRQILGQKVEFLVSFYNNEISEKSEIFDDQFSVERPDGSNFTLKIRSTKLEDSAMYFCASSQTAVPRGEQFFGPGTRLTVL.

The chain carries TRBV5-1 and TRBJ2-7; TRBD2 aligns across 9 bases. V was clipped by 4 bases and J by 0 bases; unmatched bases: 14. Germline loops: CDR1 SGHRS, CDR2 YFSETQ. The CDR3 contains 18 residues. The CDR3 DNA reads as TGCGCCAGCAGCGCCCTGTTTCAACTAGCGGGTAGCTCCTACGAGCAGTACTTC. This translates into CASSALFQLAGSSYEQYF.

This clonotype has just a few counts. The rearrangement uses TRBV6-2 or TRBV6-3 and TRBJ2-1; 9 bases are shared with TRBD2. Germline values: CDR1 MNHEY, CDR2 SVGEGT. V shed 5 bases, J shed 2 bases, and the junction held 7 bases outside the gene matches. The CDR3 is 16 amino acids. The CDR3 reads CASSPRGTSPYNEQFF. The CDR3 nucleotides read TGTGCCAGCAGTCCCCGGGGGACTAGCCCCTACAATGAGCAGTTCTTC.

This clonotype turned up a few times. This chain joins TRBV2 and TRBJ1-2; D ambiguous. CDR3 size: 12 residues. Germline-derived CDR1 and CDR2 are SNHLY and FYNNEI. V was cut by 4 bases and J by 6 bases, with 9 bases left in between. CDR3 nucleotides: TGTGCCAGCAGTGGGAAGACCCATGGCTACACCTTC. It yields the protein CASSGKTHGYTF.